This TCR beta chain derives from a study of shared clonotypes between healthy human individuals. General observations from the study: The donor pool, a small one, limited the genetic and exposure-history diversity represented. Sequencing of the sorted subsets was shown by rarefaction to be incomplete despite large depth. Sampling covered blood only; tissue repertoires likely differ.

To note about this clone: Antigen unknown.

As originally analysed: Without quality scores, immunoSEQ junctional reads could not be filtered like full-length reads. Libraries were prepared by immunoSEQ multiplex PCR; TCRdb keeps only in-frame clonotypes and omits some of them. V, J and clone size are those of that table, while D and trimming were read from the DNA. In the table there are roughly 2,300,000 clones, 85% to 95% of which are singletons. The CDR3 is 15 amino acids. The V gene lost 4 bases and the J gene lost 2 bases, with 15 bases spanning the gap. Germline lookup yields CDR1 MNHNS and CDR2 SASEGT. Sample: naive CD4+ T cells from PBMCs. Specified subset: CD45RA+ positively selected. This TCR was recovered from a man between 18 and 29 years old in good health. Some clones in this sample may be carry-over from other donors' samples. This chain links TRBV6-1 with TRBJ2-7, with D perhaps TRBD1 (5 bases). CDR3 residues: CASSARSRAAYEQYF. The CDR3 region has the DNA TGTGCCAGCAGTGCCCGAAGCAGGGCTGCCTACGAGCAGTACTTC.